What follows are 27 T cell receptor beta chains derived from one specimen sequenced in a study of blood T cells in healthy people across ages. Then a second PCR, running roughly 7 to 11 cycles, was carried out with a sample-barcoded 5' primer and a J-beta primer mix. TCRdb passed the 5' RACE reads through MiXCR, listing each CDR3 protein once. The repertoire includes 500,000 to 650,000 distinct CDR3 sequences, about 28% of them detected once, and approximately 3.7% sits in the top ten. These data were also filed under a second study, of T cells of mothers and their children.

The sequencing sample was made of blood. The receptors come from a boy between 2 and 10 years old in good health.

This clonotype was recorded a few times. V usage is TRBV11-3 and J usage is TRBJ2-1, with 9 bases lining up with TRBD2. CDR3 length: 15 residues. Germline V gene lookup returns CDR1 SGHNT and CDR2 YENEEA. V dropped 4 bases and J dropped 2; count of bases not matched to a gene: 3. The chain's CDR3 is CASSSASGAYNEQFF. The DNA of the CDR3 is TGTGCCAGCAGCTCCGCTAGCGGGGCCTACAATGAGCAGTTCTTC.

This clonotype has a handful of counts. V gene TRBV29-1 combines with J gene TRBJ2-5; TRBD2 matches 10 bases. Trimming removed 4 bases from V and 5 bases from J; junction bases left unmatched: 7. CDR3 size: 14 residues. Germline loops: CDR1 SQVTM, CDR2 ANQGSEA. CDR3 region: CSVASTSGAETQYF. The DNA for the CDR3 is TGCAGCGTTGCCTCTACTAGCGGGGCTGAGACCCAGTACTTC.

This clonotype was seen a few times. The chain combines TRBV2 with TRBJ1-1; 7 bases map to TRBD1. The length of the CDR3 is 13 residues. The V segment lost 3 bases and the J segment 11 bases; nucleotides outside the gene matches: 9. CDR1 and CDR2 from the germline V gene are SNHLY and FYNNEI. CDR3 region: CASSDFPRGLAFF. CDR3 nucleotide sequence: TGTGCCAGCAGTGATTTTCCCAGGGGGTTGGCTTTCTTT.

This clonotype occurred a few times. The CDR3 region has the DNA TGTGCCAGCAGTTACGAGGCAGTCACATTCCTTTACAATGAGCAGTTCTTC. Its protein is CASSYEAVTFLYNEQFF. The V gene is TRBV6-2 or TRBV6-3, the J gene TRBJ2-1; D not resolved. Germline V lookup: CDR1 MNHEY, CDR2 SVGEGT. Between the trimmed V and J ends, which lost 2 bases and 4 bases, there was a span of 18 bases. The CDR3 has 17 amino acids.

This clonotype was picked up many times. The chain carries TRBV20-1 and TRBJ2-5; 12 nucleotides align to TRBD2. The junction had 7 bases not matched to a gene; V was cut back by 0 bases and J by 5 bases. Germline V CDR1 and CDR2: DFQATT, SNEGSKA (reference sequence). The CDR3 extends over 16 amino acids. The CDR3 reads CSARDRLAGDGETQYF. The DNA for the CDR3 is TGCAGTGCTAGAGATCGACTAGCGGGAGATGGCGAGACCCAGTACTTC.

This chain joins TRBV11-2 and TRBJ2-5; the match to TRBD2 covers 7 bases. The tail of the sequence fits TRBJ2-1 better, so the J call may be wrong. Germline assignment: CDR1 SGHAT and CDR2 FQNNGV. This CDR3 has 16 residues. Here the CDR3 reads CASSLPQAGYYNEQFF. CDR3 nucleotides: TGTGCCAGCAGCTTACCCCAAGCGGGGTATTACAATGAGCAGTTCTTC.

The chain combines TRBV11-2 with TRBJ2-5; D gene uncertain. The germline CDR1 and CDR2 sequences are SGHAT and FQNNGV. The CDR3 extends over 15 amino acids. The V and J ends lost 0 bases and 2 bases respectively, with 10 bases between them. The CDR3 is CASSLEGLKQETQYF. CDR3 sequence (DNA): TGTGCCAGCAGCTTAGAGGGCCTGAAACAAGAGACCCAGTACTTC.

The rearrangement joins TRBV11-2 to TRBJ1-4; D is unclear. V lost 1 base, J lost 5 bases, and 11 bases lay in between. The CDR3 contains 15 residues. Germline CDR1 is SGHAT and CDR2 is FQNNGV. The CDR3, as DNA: TGTGCCAGCAGCTTAGGGGGAGCCCAAAATGAAAAACTGTTTTTT. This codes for CASSLGGAQNEKLFF.

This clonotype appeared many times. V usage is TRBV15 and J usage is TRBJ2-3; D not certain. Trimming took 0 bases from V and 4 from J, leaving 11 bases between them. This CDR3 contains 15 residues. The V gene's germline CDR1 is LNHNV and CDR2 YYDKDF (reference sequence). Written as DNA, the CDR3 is TGTGCCACCAGCAGAGATACAGCCGGCGCAGATACGCAGTATTTT. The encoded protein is CATSRDTAGADTQYF.

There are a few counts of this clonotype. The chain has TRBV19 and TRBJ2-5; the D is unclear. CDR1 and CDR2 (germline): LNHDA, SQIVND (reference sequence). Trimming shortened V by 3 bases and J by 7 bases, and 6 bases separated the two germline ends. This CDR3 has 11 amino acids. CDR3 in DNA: TGTGCCAGTAGTATTCATGGGACCCAGTACTTC. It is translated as CASSIHGTQYF.

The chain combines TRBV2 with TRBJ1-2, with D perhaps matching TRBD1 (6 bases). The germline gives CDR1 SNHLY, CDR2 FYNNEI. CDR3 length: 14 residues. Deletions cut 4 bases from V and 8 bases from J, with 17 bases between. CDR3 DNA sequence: TGTGCCAGCAGTGGGCAGGACAGCATATTCGGCTACACCTTC. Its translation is CASSGQDSIFGYTF.

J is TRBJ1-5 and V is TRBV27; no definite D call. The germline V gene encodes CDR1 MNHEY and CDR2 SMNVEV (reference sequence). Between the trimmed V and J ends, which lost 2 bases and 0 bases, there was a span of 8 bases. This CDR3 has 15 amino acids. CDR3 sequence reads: CASSLSRNSNQPQHF. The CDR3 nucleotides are TGTGCCAGCAGTTTAAGCAGGAATAGCAATCAGCCCCAGCATTTT.

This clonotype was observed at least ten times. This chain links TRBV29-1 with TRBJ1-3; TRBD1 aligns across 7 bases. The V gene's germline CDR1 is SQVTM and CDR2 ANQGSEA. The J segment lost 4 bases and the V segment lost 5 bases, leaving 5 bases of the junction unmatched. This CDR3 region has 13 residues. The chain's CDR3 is CSVNSGQGNTIYF. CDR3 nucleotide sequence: TGCAGCGTTAATTCGGGACAGGGAAACACCATATATTTT.

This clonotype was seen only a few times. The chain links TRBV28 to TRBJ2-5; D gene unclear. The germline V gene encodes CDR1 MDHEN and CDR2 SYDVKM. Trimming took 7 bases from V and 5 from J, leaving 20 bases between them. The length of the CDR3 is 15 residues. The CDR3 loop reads CASKKSTSLVETQYF. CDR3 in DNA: TGTGCCAGCAAAAAGTCAACCTCTTTAGTGGAGACCCAGTACTTC.

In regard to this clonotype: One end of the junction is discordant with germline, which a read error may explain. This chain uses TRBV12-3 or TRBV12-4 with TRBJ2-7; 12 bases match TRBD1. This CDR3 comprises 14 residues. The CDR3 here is CASSSTGTGGVNNF. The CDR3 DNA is TGTGCCAGCAGTTCAACCGGGACAGGGGGCGTAAACAACTTC.

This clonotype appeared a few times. The DNA of the CDR3 is TGTGCCAGCAGCTTAACCGGTTCTAGGGAGCAGTACTTC. Amino acids: CASSLTGSREQYF. The gene calls are TRBV7-3 and TRBJ2-7; no firm D call. The CDR3 length is 13 residues. V lost 0 bases, J lost 7 bases, and 10 bases lay in between. Germline V lookup: CDR1 SGHTA, CDR2 FQGTGA.

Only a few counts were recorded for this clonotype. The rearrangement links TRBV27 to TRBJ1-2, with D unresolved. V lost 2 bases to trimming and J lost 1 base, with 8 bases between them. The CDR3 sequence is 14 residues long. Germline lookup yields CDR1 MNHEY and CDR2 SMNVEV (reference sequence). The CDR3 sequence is CASSLHGNNYGYTF. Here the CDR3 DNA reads TGTGCCAGCAGTTTACATGGGAATAACTATGGCTACACCTTC.

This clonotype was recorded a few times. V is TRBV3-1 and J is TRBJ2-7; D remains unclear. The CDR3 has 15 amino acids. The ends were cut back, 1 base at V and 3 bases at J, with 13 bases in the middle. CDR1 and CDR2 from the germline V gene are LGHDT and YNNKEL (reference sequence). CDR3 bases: TGTGCCAGCAGCCAAGTCGGCCCTTACAGCTACGAGCAGTACTTC. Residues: CASSQVGPYSYEQYF.

The CDR3 region has the DNA TGTGCCAGCAGTTTAACCCTTTTTGGGGAGACCCAGTACTTC. Its translation is CASSLTLFGETQYF. The chain uses TRBV27 and TRBJ2-1; D remains unclear. The J call is in doubt because the DNA end fits TRBJ2-5 better. The CDR3 loop spans 14 amino acids. Germline loops: CDR1 MNHEY, CDR2 SMNVEV (reference sequence).

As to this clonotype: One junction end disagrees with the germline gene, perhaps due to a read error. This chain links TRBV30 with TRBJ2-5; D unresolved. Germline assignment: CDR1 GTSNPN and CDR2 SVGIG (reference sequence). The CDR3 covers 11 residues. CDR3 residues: CAWSEGYDLFF. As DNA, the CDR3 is TGTGCCTGGAGTGAGGGCTACGATCTGTTCTTC.

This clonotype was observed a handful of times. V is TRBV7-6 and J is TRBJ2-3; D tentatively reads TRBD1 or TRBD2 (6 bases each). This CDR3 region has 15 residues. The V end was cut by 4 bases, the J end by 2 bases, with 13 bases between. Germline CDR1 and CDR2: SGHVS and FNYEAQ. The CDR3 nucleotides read TGTGCCAGCAGCTCCTTAGGGGGGATCACAGATACGCAGTATTTT. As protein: CASSSLGGITDTQYF.

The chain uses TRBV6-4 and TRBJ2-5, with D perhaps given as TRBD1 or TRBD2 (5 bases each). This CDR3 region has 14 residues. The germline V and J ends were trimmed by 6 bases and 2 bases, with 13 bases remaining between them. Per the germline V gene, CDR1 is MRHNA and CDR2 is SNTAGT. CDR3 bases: TGTGCCAGCAGCGGTCCGGGACCTCAAGAGACCCAGTACTTC. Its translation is CASSGPGPQETQYF.

DNA of the CDR3: TGCGCCAGCAGCCAACCGGGACAGACCCTTTACTATGGCTACACCTTC. Protein: CASSQPGQTLYYGYTF. V is TRBV4-1 and J is TRBJ1-2, with 7 bases lining up with TRBD1. This CDR3 has 16 residues. CDR1 MGHRA and CDR2 YSYEKL come from the germline V gene. V shed 2 bases, J shed 3 bases, and the junction held 9 bases outside the gene matches.

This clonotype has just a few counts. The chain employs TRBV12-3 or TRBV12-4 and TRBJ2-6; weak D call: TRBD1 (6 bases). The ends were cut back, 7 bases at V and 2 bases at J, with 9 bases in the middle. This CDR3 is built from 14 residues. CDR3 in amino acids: CASTNRAGANVLTF. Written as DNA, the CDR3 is TGTGCCAGCACCAACAGGGCTGGGGCCAACGTCCTGACTTTC.

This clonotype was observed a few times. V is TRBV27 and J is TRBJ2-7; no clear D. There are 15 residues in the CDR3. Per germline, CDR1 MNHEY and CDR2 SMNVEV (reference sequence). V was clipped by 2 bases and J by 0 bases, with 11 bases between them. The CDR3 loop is CASSLGGYVSYEQYF. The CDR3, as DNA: TGTGCCAGCAGTTTAGGCGGTTACGTCTCCTACGAGCAGTACTTC.

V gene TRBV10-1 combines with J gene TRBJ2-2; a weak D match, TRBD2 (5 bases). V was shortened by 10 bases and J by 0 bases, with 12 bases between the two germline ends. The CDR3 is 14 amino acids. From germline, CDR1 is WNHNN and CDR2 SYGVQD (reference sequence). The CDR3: CATRRVANTGELFF. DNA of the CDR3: TGCGCCACCCGGCGGGTTGCGAACACCGGGGAGCTGTTTTTT.

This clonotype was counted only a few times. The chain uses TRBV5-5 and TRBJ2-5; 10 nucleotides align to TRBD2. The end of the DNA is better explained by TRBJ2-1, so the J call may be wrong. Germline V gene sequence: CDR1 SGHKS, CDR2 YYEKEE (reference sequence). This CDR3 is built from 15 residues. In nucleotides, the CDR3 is TGTGCCAGCAGCTCTCTAGCGGGGGTTCACAATGAGCAGTTCTTC. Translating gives CASSSLAGVHNEQFF.